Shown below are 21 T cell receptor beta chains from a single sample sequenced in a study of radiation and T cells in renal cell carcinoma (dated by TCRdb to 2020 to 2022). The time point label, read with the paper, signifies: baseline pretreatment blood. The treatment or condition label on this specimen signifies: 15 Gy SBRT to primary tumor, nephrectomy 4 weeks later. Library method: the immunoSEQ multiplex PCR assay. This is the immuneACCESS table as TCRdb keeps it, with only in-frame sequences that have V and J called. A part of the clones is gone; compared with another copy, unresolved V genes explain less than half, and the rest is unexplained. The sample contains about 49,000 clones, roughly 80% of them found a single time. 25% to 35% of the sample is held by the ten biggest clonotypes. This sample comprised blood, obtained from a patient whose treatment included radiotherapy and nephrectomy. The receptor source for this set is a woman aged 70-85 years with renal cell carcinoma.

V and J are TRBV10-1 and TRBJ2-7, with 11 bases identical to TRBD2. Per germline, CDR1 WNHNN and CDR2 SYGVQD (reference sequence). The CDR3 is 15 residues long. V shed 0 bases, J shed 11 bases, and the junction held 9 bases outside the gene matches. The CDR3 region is CASSESWTSGPGEYF. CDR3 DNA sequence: TGCGCCAGCAGTGAGTCTTGGACTAGCGGGCCCGGGGAGTACTTC.

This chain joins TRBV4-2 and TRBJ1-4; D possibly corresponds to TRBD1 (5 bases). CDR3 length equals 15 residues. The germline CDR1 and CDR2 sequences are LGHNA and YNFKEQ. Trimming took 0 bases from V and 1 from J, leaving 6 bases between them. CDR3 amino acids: CASSQDQGTNEKLFF. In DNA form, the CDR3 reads TGTGCCAGCAGCCAAGATCAGGGAACTAATGAAAAACTGTTTTTT.

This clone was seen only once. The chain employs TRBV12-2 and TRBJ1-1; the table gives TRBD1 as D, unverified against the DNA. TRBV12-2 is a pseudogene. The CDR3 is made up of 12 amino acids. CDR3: CAGTGGNTEAFF. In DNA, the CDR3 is TGTGCGGGGACAGGGGGCAACACTGAAGCTTTCTTT.

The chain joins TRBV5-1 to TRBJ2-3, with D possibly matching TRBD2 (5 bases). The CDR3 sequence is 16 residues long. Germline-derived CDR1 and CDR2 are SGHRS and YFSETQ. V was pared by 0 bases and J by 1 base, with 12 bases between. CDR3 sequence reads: CASSLAGLGGTDTQYF. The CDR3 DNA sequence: TGCGCCAGCAGCTTGGCCGGGCTGGGAGGCACAGATACGCAGTATTTT.

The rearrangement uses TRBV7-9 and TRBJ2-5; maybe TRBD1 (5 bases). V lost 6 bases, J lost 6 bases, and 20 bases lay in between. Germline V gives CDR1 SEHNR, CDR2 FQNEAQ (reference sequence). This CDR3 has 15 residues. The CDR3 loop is CASRLTGPGAKTQYF. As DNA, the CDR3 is TGTGCCAGCAGGCTCACAGGTCCGGGCGCGAAGACCCAGTACTTC.

The CDR3 DNA reads TGTGCCAGCAGCCCACAGGGGTGGAAGGGGGAGACCCAGTACTTC. Translation gives CASSPQGWKGETQYF. The chain has TRBV2 and TRBJ2-5, with 7 bases lining up with TRBD1. CDR3 length: 15 amino acids. Trimming cost V 6 bases and J 5 bases; bases outside gene matches: 12. Germline CDR1 SNHLY, CDR2 FYNNEI.

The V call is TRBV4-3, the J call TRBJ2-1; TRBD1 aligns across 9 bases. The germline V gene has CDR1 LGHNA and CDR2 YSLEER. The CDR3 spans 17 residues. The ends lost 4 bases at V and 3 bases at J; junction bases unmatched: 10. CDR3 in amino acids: CASSPFALTGGYNEQFF. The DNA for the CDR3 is TGCGCCAGCAGCCCGTTCGCCTTGACAGGGGGCTACAATGAGCAGTTCTTC.

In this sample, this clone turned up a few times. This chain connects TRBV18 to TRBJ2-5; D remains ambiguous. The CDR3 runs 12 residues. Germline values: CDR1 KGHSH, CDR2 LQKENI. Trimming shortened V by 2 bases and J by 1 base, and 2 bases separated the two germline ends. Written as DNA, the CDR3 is TGTGCCAGCTCACCAACCCAAGAGACCCAGTACTTC. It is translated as CASSPTQETQYF.

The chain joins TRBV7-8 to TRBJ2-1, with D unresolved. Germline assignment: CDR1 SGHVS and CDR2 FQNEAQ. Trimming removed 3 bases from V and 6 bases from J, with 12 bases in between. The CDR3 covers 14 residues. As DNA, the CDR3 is TGTGCCAGCAGCTTGATTCATGCCCCCAATGAGCAGTTCTTC. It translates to CASSLIHAPNEQFF.

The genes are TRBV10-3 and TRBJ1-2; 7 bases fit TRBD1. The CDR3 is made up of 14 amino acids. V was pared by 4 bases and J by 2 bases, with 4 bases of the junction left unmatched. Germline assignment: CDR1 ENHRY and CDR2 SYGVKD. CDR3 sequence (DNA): TGTGCCATCAGTGGGCAGGGGGACAACTATGGCTACACCTTC. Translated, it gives CAISGQGDNYGYTF.

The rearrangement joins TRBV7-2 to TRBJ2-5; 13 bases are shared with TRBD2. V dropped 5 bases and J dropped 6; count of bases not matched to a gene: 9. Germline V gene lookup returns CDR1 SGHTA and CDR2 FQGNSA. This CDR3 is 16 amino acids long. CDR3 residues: CASSKRTSGGAQTQYF. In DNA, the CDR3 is TGTGCCAGCAGCAAGCGTACTAGCGGGGGGGCCCAGACCCAGTACTTC.

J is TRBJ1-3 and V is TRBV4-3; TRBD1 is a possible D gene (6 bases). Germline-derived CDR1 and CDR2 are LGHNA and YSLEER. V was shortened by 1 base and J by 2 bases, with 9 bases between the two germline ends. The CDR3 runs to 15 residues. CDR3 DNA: TGCGCCAGCAGCCAAGGGGGGGGGCCTGGAAACACCATATATTTT. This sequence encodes CASSQGGGPGNTIYF.

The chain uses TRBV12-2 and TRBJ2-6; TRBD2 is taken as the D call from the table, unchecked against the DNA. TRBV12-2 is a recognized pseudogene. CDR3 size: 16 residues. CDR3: CASRLVTHSGANVLTF. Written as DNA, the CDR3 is TGTGCAAGTCGCTTAGTCACTCACTCTGGGGCCAACGTCCTGACTTTC.

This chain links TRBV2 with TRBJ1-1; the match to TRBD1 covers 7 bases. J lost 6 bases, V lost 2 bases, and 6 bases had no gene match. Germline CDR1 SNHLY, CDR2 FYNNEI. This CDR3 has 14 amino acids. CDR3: CASSESTGPPEAFF. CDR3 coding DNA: TGTGCCAGCAGTGAATCGACAGGGCCCCCTGAAGCTTTCTTT.

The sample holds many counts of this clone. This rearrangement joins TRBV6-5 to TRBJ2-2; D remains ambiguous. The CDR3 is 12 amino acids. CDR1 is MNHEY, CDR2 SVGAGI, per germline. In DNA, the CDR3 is TGTATCTCCGAGTCGAACACCGGGGAGCTGTTTTTT. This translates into CISESNTGELFF.

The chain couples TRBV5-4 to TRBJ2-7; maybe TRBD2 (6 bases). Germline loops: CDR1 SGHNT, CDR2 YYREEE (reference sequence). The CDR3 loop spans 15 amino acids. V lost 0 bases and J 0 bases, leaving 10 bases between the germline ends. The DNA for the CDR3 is TGTGCCAGCAGCTTGGAAACTAGCACCTCCTACGAGCAGTACTTC. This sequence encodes CASSLETSTSYEQYF. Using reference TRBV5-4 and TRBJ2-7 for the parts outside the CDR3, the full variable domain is ETGVTQSPTHLIKTRGQQVTLRCSSQSGHNTVSWYQQALGQGPQFIFQYYREEENGRGNFPPRFSGLQFPNYSSELNVNALELDDSALYLCASSLETSTSYEQYFGPGTRLTVT.

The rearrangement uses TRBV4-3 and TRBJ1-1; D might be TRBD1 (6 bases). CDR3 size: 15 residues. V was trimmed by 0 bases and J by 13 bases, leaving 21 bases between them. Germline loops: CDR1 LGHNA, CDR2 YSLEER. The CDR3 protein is CASSQDQGPPSRGFF. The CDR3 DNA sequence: TGCGCCAGCAGCCAAGATCAGGGGCCACCGTCCCGGGGTTTCTTT.

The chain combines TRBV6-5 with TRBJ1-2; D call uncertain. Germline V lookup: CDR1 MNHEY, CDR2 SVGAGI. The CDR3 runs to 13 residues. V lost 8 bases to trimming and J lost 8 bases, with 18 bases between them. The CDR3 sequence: CASQGITHWGYTF. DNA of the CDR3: TGTGCCAGCCAAGGGATCACTCATTGGGGCTACACCTTC.

The CDR3, as DNA: TGTGCCAGTATTGGGCAGAACTATGGCTACACCTTC. Protein sequence: CASIGQNYGYTF. The V gene is TRBV19, the J gene TRBJ1-2; D call uncertain. V lost 7 bases and J lost 2, with 8 bases in between. The length of the CDR3 is 12 residues. Germline V gene lookup returns CDR1 LNHDA and CDR2 SQIVND (reference sequence). The whole variable domain, remainder taken from reference TRBV19 and TRBJ1-2, is DGGITQSPKYLFRKEGQNVTLSCEQNLNHDAMYWYRQDPGQGLRLIYYSQIVNDFQKGDIAEGYSVSREKKESFPLTVTSAQKNPTAFYLCASIGQNYGYTFGSGTRLTVV.

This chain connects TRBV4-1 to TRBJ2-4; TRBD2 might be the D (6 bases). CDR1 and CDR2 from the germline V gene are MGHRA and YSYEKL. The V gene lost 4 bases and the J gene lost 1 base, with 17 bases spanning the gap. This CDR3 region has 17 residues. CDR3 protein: CASSPEGGHIAKNIQYF. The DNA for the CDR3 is TGCGCCAGCAGCCCGGAGGGCGGACATATCGCCAAAAACATTCAGTACTTC.

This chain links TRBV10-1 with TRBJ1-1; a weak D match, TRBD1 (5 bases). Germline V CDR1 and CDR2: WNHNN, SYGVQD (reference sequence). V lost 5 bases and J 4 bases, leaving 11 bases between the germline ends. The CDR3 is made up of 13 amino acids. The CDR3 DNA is TGCGCCAGCAGTCCCGGACACTTCACTGAAGCTTTCTTT. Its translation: CASSPGHFTEAFF.